What follows is one TCR beta chain and its context. The target antigen is unknown. The entry originates in a study of T cell responses to AZD1222 COVID-19 vaccine. Whole-study results and caveats: Variant regions that are unmutated are reportedly the target of nearly half of spike-specific TCRs.

Profiled with immunoSEQ multiplex PCR; TCRdb holds only in-frame clones, not every one. The repertoire holds around 200,000 clones, roughly 88% seen once, with over 0.85% in the top ten. V lost 6 bases to trimming and J lost 3 bases; unmatched junction nucleotides: 7. The germline CDR1 and CDR2 sequences are ENHRY and SYGVKD. The CDR3 length is 14 residues. The source of this sequence is an adult in good health. V is TRBV10-3 and J is TRBJ2-7; 8 positions match TRBD1. The sequencing here drew on peripheral blood, taken on day 0 of AZD1222 vaccination. The CDR3 here is CAIRQDRGVYEQYF. Written as DNA, the CDR3 is TGTGCCATCAGGCAAGACAGGGGAGTCTACGAGCAGTACTTC.